Following are 29 T cell receptor beta chains from one sample sequenced in a study of identifying expanded T cells in peripheral blood. Here immunoSEQ multiplex PCR was the method, and the copy in TCRdb shows in-frame clones only, minus some. The table lists about 85,000 clones, approximately 90% of them singletons. The sequencing sample was made of blood. The receptors stem from a person aged 18 to 75 in good health.

This clone came up once. As DNA, the CDR3 is TGTGCCTGGAGTGTAAACAGGGGGTACGAGCAGTACTTC. This codes for CAWSVNRGYEQYF. The V call is TRBV30, the J call TRBJ2-7, with 8 bases aligning to TRBD1. The CDR3 is made up of 13 amino acids. The J segment lost 4 bases and the V segment lost 0 bases, leaving 2 bases of the junction unmatched. Germline V lookup: CDR1 GTSNPN, CDR2 SVGIG (reference sequence).

The table lists this clone with a few counts. The chain links TRBV6-1 to TRBJ1-4, with D unresolved. V lost 5 bases to trimming and J lost 6 bases, with 16 bases between them. The CDR3 sequence is 15 residues long. CDR1 and CDR2 from the germline V gene are MNHNS and SASEGT. CDR3 amino acids: CASSFEVGGDEKLFF. The CDR3 bases are TGTGCCAGCAGTTTCGAGGTAGGCGGAGATGAAAAACTGTTTTTT.

The V gene is TRBV7-2, the J gene TRBJ1-6; TRBD1 agrees at 7 bases. Germline CDR1 is SGHTA and CDR2 is FQGNSA. The CDR3 consists of 17 residues. V shed 5 bases and J 0 bases; nucleotides not matched to a gene: 7. CDR3 loop: CASSLQPGGSYNSPLHF. The CDR3 nucleotides read TGTGCCAGCAGCCTCCAACCAGGGGGCTCCTATAATTCACCCCTCCACTTT.

The chain carries TRBV15 and TRBJ1-6, with D hard to call. CDR3 length equals 13 residues. CDR1 LNHNV and CDR2 YYDKDF come from the germline V gene (reference sequence). Trimming pared 0 bases from V and 10 bases from J, leaving 7 bases between. DNA of the CDR3: TGTGCCACCAGCAGAGATCCGGGCTCACCCCTCCACTTT. Its protein product is CATSRDPGSPLHF.

This clone was seen a few times. Other DNA sequences in the sample encode the same CDR3. The V gene is TRBV10-3, the J gene TRBJ1-5; D is ambiguous. There are 12 residues in the CDR3. The V end lost 3 bases, the J end lost 0 bases, and 0 bases lay between the germline ends. The germline V gene has CDR1 ENHRY and CDR2 SYGVKD. CDR3 DNA: TGTGCCATCAGTGATAGCAATCAGCCCCAGCATTTT. It translates to CAISDSNQPQHF.

V is TRBV2 and J is TRBJ2-7; D is unclear. The germline CDR1 and CDR2 sequences are SNHLY and FYNNEI. Deletions cut 6 bases from V and 6 bases from J, with 12 bases between. This CDR3 region has 12 residues. CDR3 residues: CASRTRITEQYF. The DNA of the CDR3 is TGTGCCAGCAGAACTCGAATCACCGAGCAGTACTTC.

Here the CDR3 DNA reads TGTGCCACCAGCAGGGGCGGGGCCGGGCAGTACTTC. Translated, it gives CATSRGGAGQYF. The chain carries TRBV15 and TRBJ2-7; the D gene is possibly TRBD2 (6 bases). In germline, CDR1 is LNHNV, CDR2 YYDKDF (reference sequence). The CDR3 sequence is 12 residues long. V lost 3 bases and J 9 bases, leaving 12 bases between the germline ends.

The rearrangement links TRBV4-2 to TRBJ2-1; D is unresolved. Germline-derived CDR1 and CDR2 are LGHNA and YNFKEQ. V was shortened by 1 base and J by 1 base, with 8 bases between the two germline ends. The CDR3 loop spans 15 amino acids. CDR3 nucleotides: TGTGCCAGCAGCCAAGGGATTCTTTCCTACAATGAGCAGTTCTTC. Translated, it gives CASSQGILSYNEQFF.

The J gene is TRBJ2-3, the V gene TRBV7-6; D is undetermined. V gave up 5 bases and J gave up 2 bases, with 17 bases separating them. Germline V gene data show CDR1 as SGHVS and CDR2 as FNYEAQ. The CDR3 spans 16 residues. This CDR3 reads CASSATRSEFTDTQYF. The CDR3 DNA is TGTGCCAGCAGCGCGACTCGTTCGGAATTCACAGATACGCAGTATTTT.

This clone was picked up a small number of times. The rearrangement uses TRBV2 and TRBJ1-2; 7 positions match TRBD1. V shed 2 bases and J 4 bases; nucleotides not matched to a gene: 4. Germline loops: CDR1 SNHLY, CDR2 FYNNEI. The CDR3 totals 14 residues. CDR3 amino acids: CASSELDRAYGYTF. In nucleotides, the CDR3 is TGTGCCAGCAGTGAACTTGACAGGGCCTATGGCTACACCTTC.

V and J are TRBV5-4 and TRBJ2-7; 7 nucleotides line up with TRBD1. CDR3 length: 15 amino acids. The V gene end was trimmed by 3 bases and the J gene end by 3 bases; junction bases not matched to a gene: 9. Germline CDR1 and CDR2: SGHNT and YYREEE (reference sequence). CDR3 DNA sequence: TGTGCCAGCAGCTCCCCCGGGACAGCCGACTACGAGCAGTACTTC. This encodes CASSSPGTADYEQYF.

The CDR3 DNA reads as TGTGCCAGCAGCTCCCAGACAGGGAACCAAGAGACCCAGTACTTC. Encoded protein: CASSSQTGNQETQYF. V gene TRBV7-2 combines with J gene TRBJ2-5; 7 bases are shared with TRBD1. With V trimmed by 4 bases and J by 0 bases, 5 bases remained unmatched. Per germline, CDR1 SGHTA and CDR2 FQGNSA. This CDR3 has 15 amino acids.

Regarding this clone: A junction end diverges from the germline sequence, so it may reflect a read error. The chain recombines TRBV27 with TRBJ1-1; 7 nucleotides match TRBD1. Germline V CDR1 and CDR2: MNHEY, SMNVEV (reference sequence). This CDR3 region has 14 residues. The DNA of the CDR3 is TGTGCCAGCAGCTTATACAGGGGCCGGACTGAAGCTTTCTTT. Protein product: CASSLYRGRTEAFF.

The chain links TRBV5-1 to TRBJ1-2; possible D gene TRBD1, 6 bases. V lost 0 bases and J lost 0, with 9 bases in between. The germline CDR1 and CDR2 sequences are SGHRS and YFSETQ. CDR3 length equals 15 residues. The CDR3 nucleotides read TGCGCCAGCAGCTTGGCGAACAGGGCTAACTATGGCTACACCTTC. Protein: CASSLANRANYGYTF.

The CDR3 loop is CASSLTRTLLEQYF. The CDR3 coding sequence is TGTGCCAGCAGCTTGACCCGGACACTTCTCGAGCAGTACTTC. The rearrangement links TRBV6-6 to TRBJ2-7, with TRBD1 as a possible D gene (5 bases). Germline CDR1 MNHNY, CDR2 SVGAGI (reference sequence). CDR3 size: 14 residues. Trimming took off 6 bases at V and 6 bases at J, with 18 bases between the two ends.

V gene TRBV15 combines with J gene TRBJ1-1; a weak D match, TRBD1 (5 bases). V lost 0 bases to trimming and J lost 4 bases, with 9 bases between them. There are 14 residues in the CDR3. Germline loops: CDR1 LNHNV, CDR2 YYDKDF (reference sequence). The CDR3 nucleotides are TGTGCCACCAGCAGAGAGAGGGGAGGCACTGAAGCTTTCTTT. Amino acids: CATSRERGGTEAFF.

The gene calls are TRBV5-1 and TRBJ2-7, with 14 bases identical to TRBD2. The trim removed 4 bases at V and 6 bases at J, leaving 12 bases unmatched. This CDR3 spans 17 amino acids. Per germline, CDR1 SGHRS and CDR2 YFSETQ. In DNA, the CDR3 is TGCGCCAGCAGCCCCGGACTAGCGGGGGGATCCGTTTCCGAGCAGTACTTC. It translates to CASSPGLAGGSVSEQYF.

The genes are TRBV4-1 and TRBJ2-3; D is unresolved. The V and J ends lost 5 bases and 2 bases respectively, with 5 bases between them. The germline V gene has CDR1 MGHRA and CDR2 YSYEKL. The CDR3 loop spans 12 amino acids. The CDR3 loop is CASSGLTDTQYF. The DNA for the CDR3 is TGCGCCAGCAGCGGCCTCACAGATACGCAGTATTTT.

The chain joins TRBV9 to TRBJ1-1; D is possibly TRBD1 (5 bases). Per germline, CDR1 SGDLS and CDR2 YYNGEE. V was cut by 3 bases and J by 2 bases, with 11 bases left in between. This CDR3 spans 14 amino acids. The CDR3 sequence is CASSGAGGNTEAFF. DNA for the CDR3: TGTGCCAGCAGCGGAGCCGGGGGAAACACTGAAGCTTTCTTT.

The rearrangement links TRBV21-1 to TRBJ2-7; the table gives TRBD1 as D, unverified against the DNA. TRBV21-1 is flagged as a pseudogene. The CDR3 contains 11 residues. CDR3 coding DNA: TGTGCCAGCAGCAAACTAACAGGGAAGTACTTC. Its translation is CASSKLTGKYF.

The rearrangement links TRBV4-2 to TRBJ1-4; no firm D call. Trimming took off 0 bases at V and 5 bases at J, with 10 bases between the two ends. The CDR3 covers 15 residues. CDR1 LGHNA and CDR2 YNFKEQ come from the germline V gene. The CDR3 sequence: CASSQDLTRNEKLFF. The CDR3, as DNA: TGTGCCAGCAGCCAAGATTTGACCAGGAATGAAAAACTGTTTTTT.

The chain couples TRBV7-2 to TRBJ2-1; no clear D gene. This CDR3 has 14 amino acids. Trimming cost V 1 base and J 6 bases, with 10 bases left between them. CDR1 SGHTA and CDR2 FQGNSA come from the germline V gene. The CDR3 region is CASSLGPSANEQFF. The CDR3 DNA reads as TGTGCCAGCAGCTTAGGGCCTAGTGCCAATGAGCAGTTCTTC.

The V and J genes are TRBV5-6 and TRBJ2-5; D gene uncertain. V was shortened by 2 bases and J by 5 bases, with 10 bases between the two germline ends. The CDR3 extends over 13 amino acids. The germline gives CDR1 SGHDT, CDR2 YYEEEE. As DNA, the CDR3 is TGTGCCAGCAGCTTAAAGGGTAGGGAGACCCAGTACTTC. Translation gives CASSLKGRETQYF. The full variable domain, with the rest looked up from reference TRBV5-6 and TRBJ2-5, is DAGVTQSPTHLIKTRGQQVTLRCSPKSGHDTVSWYQQALGQGPQFIFQYYEEEERQRGNFPDRFSGHQFPNYSSELNVNALLLGDSALYLCASSLKGRETQYFGPGTRLLVL.

The chain has TRBV5-4 and TRBJ1-5; D call uncertain. V lost 4 bases, J lost 11 bases, and 16 bases lay in between. Germline loops: CDR1 SGHNT, CDR2 YYREEE (reference sequence). This CDR3 has 13 amino acids. Here the CDR3 reads CASSPSPGYAQHF. The DNA for the CDR3 is TGTGCCAGCAGCCCCAGCCCGGGATATGCCCAGCATTTT.

The chain recombines TRBV15 with TRBJ2-3; D is uncertain. This CDR3 is built from 13 residues. V lost 2 bases to trimming and J lost 4 bases, with 7 bases between them. CDR1 and CDR2 from the germline V gene are LNHNV and YYDKDF (reference sequence). CDR3 sequence: CATSRSKSDTQYF. CDR3 nucleotide sequence: TGTGCCACCAGCAGATCGAAGTCAGATACGCAGTATTTT.

This chain links TRBV2 with TRBJ2-3; D remains unclear. V was cut by 1 base and J by 7 bases, with 9 bases left in between. In germline, CDR1 is SNHLY, CDR2 FYNNEI. CDR3 size: 13 residues. The chain's CDR3 is CASSEGTGNTQYF. The CDR3 nucleotides are TGTGCCAGCAGTGAAGGAACGGGTAATACGCAGTATTTT. The whole variable domain, filled in from reference TRBV2 and TRBJ2-3, reads EPEVTQTPSHQVTQMGQEVILRCVPISNHLYFYWYRQILGQKVEFLVSFYNNEISEKSEIFDDQFSVERPDGSNFTLKIRSTKLEDSAMYFCASSEGTGNTQYFGPGTRLTVL.

This chain's CDR3 is CASSYGWGHGYTF. The CDR3 nucleotides read TGTGCCAGCAGTTACGGCTGGGGGCATGGCTACACCTTC. V gene TRBV6-6 combines with J gene TRBJ1-2, with D maybe TRBD1 (6 bases). There are 13 residues in the CDR3. From germline, CDR1 is MNHNY and CDR2 SVGAGI (reference sequence). V was shortened by 2 bases and J by 6 bases, with 10 bases between the two germline ends.

The V call is TRBV27, the J call TRBJ1-6, with 8 bases identical to TRBD1. Germline assignment: CDR1 MNHEY and CDR2 SMNVEV (reference sequence). V dropped 5 bases and J dropped 5; count of bases not matched to a gene: 5. The CDR3 sequence is 15 residues long. The CDR3 region is CASSGDRTDNSPLHF. The CDR3 bases are TGTGCCAGCAGTGGGGACAGGACCGATAATTCACCCCTCCACTTT.

V gene TRBV7-2 combines with J gene TRBJ1-6; no reliable D call. CDR3 length: 12 amino acids. CDR1 SGHTA and CDR2 FQGNSA come from the germline V gene. Deletions cut 8 bases from V and 9 bases from J, with 11 bases between. The CDR3 sequence: CASCTLSSPLHF. The CDR3, as DNA: TGTGCCAGCTGTACATTGTCTTCACCCCTCCACTTT.